This T cell receptor beta chain was captured in a study of blood T cell repertoires in COVID-19. Study-level information: From the United States, Italy and Spain came samples of acute and convalescent COVID-19.

Seattle researchers signed up patients amid active infection and tracked them longitudinally. Germline lookup yields CDR1 MDHEN and CDR2 SYDVKM. CDR3 length: 12 amino acids. Trimming pared 4 bases from V and 7 bases from J, leaving 8 bases between. Method: immunoSEQ multiplex PCR; TCRdb's copy keeps in-frame clones and lacks some. The sample shows under 250,000 clones, roughly 90% of them seen only once. This chain joins TRBV28 and TRBJ1-5, with D unclear. The sequence was obtained from a man aged 55-75 years with COVID-19, enrolled during active disease. The specimen sequenced was peripheral blood. The CDR3 nucleotides are TGTGCCAGCAGTTCCGGAGTGCAGCCCCAGCATTTT. Residues: CASSSGVQPQHF.